These T cell receptor beta chains were read from a single sample in a study of siplizumab effects on memory and regulatory T cells. Using immunoSEQ multiplex PCR, the repertoire was profiled, and TCRdb retains in-frame clones only, with some absent. The table has 100,000 or so clones, roughly 90% seen once; the top ten hold 0.85% to 1.3%. What was sequenced was CD4+ T cells sorted from blood. These receptors were taken from a human donor in good health. The CDR3 runs from the conserved cysteine through the conserved F or W. Fields, in order: V gene, clone size, J gene, D gene, CDR3 DNA, CDR3 protein. D genes are given only for firm matches. Size is stated for part of the rows, as once, few or many counts, or as a class when the clone is expanded.

v_call: TRBV5-1; clone_size: NA; j_call: TRBJ2-3; d_call: TRBD2; cdr3_nt: TGCGCCAGCAGCTTGGTAGCGGGAGGTAGTACAGATACGCAGTATTTT; cdr3_aa: CASSLVAGGSTDTQYF
v_call: TRBV30; clone_size: NA; j_call: TRBJ1-6; d_call: NA; cdr3_nt: TGTGCCTGGAGTGTATTATATAAGGGACCACTTTCACCCCTCCACTTT; cdr3_aa: CAWSVLYKGPLSPLHF
v_call: TRBV7-2; clone_size: NA; j_call: TRBJ2-2; d_call: NA; cdr3_nt: TGTGCCAGCAGCTTCGACTGGACGAACACCGGGGAGCTGTTTTTT; cdr3_aa: CASSFDWTNTGELFF
v_call: TRBV28; clone_size: NA; j_call: TRBJ2-4; d_call: NA; cdr3_nt: TGTGCCAGCAGTTCTCACAGCGGTCGAAACATTCAGTACTTC; cdr3_aa: CASSSHSGRNIQYF
v_call: TRBV4-2; clone_size: NA; j_call: TRBJ1-2; d_call: NA; cdr3_nt: TGTGCCAGCAGCCAAGAGCCAGGGTTAGGCTACACCTTC; cdr3_aa: CASSQEPGLGYTF
v_call: TRBV6-1; clone_size: NA; j_call: TRBJ1-2; d_call: TRBD1; cdr3_nt: TGTGCCAGCAGTGTGGGGAGGGGGCTAGGTGGCTACACCTTC; cdr3_aa: CASSVGRGLGGYTF
v_call: TRBV5-4; clone_size: once; j_call: TRBJ2-3; d_call: NA; cdr3_nt: TGTGCCAGCAGCTTGGGGTCTTGGCGCACAGATACGCAGTATTTT; cdr3_aa: CASSLGSWRTDTQYF
v_call: TRBV7-2; clone_size: NA; j_call: TRBJ2-2; d_call: NA; cdr3_nt: TGTGCCAGCAGCCGGCAGGGGGTAGCGGTGGTTTCCGGGGAGCTGTTTTTT; cdr3_aa: CASSRQGVAVVSGELFF
v_call: TRBV28; clone_size: NA; j_call: TRBJ2-3; d_call: NA; cdr3_nt: TGTGCCAGCAGTCCACCTCTCACAGATACGCAGTATTTT; cdr3_aa: CASSPPLTDTQYF
v_call: TRBV11-2; clone_size: NA; j_call: TRBJ2-1; d_call: NA; cdr3_nt: TGTGCCAGCAGCTTAGTGCTGGCGGGGGCTGAGCAGTTCTTC; cdr3_aa: CASSLVLAGAEQFF
v_call: TRBV28; clone_size: NA; j_call: TRBJ2-1; d_call: NA; cdr3_nt: TGTGCCAGCAGGCTACAGGGTGTCGATGAGCAGTTCTTC; cdr3_aa: CASRLQGVDEQFF
v_call: TRBV11-2; clone_size: NA; j_call: TRBJ1-5; d_call: NA; cdr3_nt: TGTGCCAGCAGCTTATATATCCCGTCTGGGCCGAGCAATCAGCCCCAGCATTTT; cdr3_aa: CASSLYIPSGPSNQPQHF
v_call: TRBV7-9; clone_size: NA; j_call: TRBJ1-2; d_call: TRBD1; cdr3_nt: TGTGCCAGCACAAGGGGGCTTGGCTACACCTTC; cdr3_aa: CASTRGLGYTF
v_call: TRBV7-6; clone_size: NA; j_call: TRBJ2-1; d_call: NA; cdr3_nt: TGTGCCAGCAGCCACGGACAGAGATTTTACAATGAGCAGTTCTTC; cdr3_aa: CASSHGQRFYNEQFF
v_call: TRBV11-2; clone_size: NA; j_call: TRBJ1-4; d_call: NA; cdr3_nt: TGTGCCAGCAGCTTAGTGATGGTGGCTACATTTGAAAAACTGTTTTTT; cdr3_aa: CASSLVMVATFEKLFF
v_call: TRBV7-2; clone_size: NA; j_call: TRBJ2-7; d_call: NA; cdr3_nt: TGTGCCAGCAGCTTAGGGGGACGTTACGAGCAGTACTTC; cdr3_aa: CASSLGGRYEQYF
v_call: TRBV4-2; clone_size: NA; j_call: TRBJ2-7; d_call: NA; cdr3_nt: TGTGCCAGCAGCCAAGCCTCGACGGGGAGCCCCTCTGCCTACGAGCAGTACTTC; cdr3_aa: CASSQASTGSPSAYEQYF
v_call: TRBV7-2; clone_size: NA; j_call: TRBJ2-5; d_call: NA; cdr3_nt: TGTGCCAGCAGCTCTAGGATGGCGGAGACCCAGTACTTC; cdr3_aa: CASSSRMAETQYF
v_call: TRBV25-1; clone_size: NA; j_call: TRBJ2-1; d_call: NA; cdr3_nt: TGTGCCAGCACCCCCGGTGGGGGGTCCCCATACAATGAGCAGTTCTTC; cdr3_aa: CASTPGGGSPYNEQFF
v_call: TRBV28; clone_size: NA; j_call: TRBJ2-6; d_call: NA; cdr3_nt: TGTGCCAGCATCCGACGGGGCTCTGGGGCCAACGTCCTGACTTTC; cdr3_aa: CASIRRGSGANVLTF
v_call: TRBV4-2; clone_size: NA; j_call: TRBJ2-2; d_call: NA; cdr3_nt: TGTGCCAGCAGCCAAGATCACCCATACAGGTACACCGGGGAGCTGTTTTTT; cdr3_aa: CASSQDHPYRYTGELFF
v_call: TRBV19; clone_size: once; j_call: TRBJ2-1; d_call: NA; cdr3_nt: TGTGCCAGTAGTGAACTCCAAATCTCTGTTGAGCAGTTCTTC; cdr3_aa: CASSELQISVEQFF
v_call: TRBV5-8; clone_size: NA; j_call: TRBJ1-4; d_call: NA; cdr3_nt: TGTGCCAGCCCTACAGGGATCATGGTCCCTTCCGAAAAACTGTTTTTT; cdr3_aa: CASPTGIMVPSEKLFF
v_call: TRBV11-2; clone_size: NA; j_call: TRBJ1-5; d_call: NA; cdr3_nt: TGTGCCAGCAGCCGAGATAGGTATCAGCCCCAGCATTTT; cdr3_aa: CASSRDRYQPQHF
v_call: TRBV7-6; clone_size: NA; j_call: TRBJ1-1; d_call: NA; cdr3_nt: TGTGCCAGCAGCTTAGTTGACCGGAACACTGAAGCTTTCTTT; cdr3_aa: CASSLVDRNTEAFF
v_call: TRBV28; clone_size: NA; j_call: TRBJ2-5; d_call: TRBD2; cdr3_nt: TGTGCCAGCAGTTTGGGCCTTCGGACTAGGAAAGAGACCCAGTACTTC; cdr3_aa: CASSLGLRTRKETQYF
v_call: TRBV5-1; clone_size: few; j_call: TRBJ2-3; d_call: TRBD2; cdr3_nt: TGCGCCAGCAGCACGGGACTAGCGACAGATACGCAGTATTTT; cdr3_aa: CASSTGLATDTQYF
v_call: TRBV6-6; clone_size: NA; j_call: TRBJ1-4; d_call: NA; cdr3_nt: TGTGCCAGCAGTTACTCAGCTGAAAAACTGTTTTTT; cdr3_aa: CASSYSAEKLFF
v_call: TRBV10-3; clone_size: NA; j_call: TRBJ2-5; d_call: NA; cdr3_nt: TGTGCCATCAGTGAGTCGATTGGGTGGCAGTACTTC; cdr3_aa: CAISESIGWQYF
v_call: TRBV30; clone_size: NA; j_call: TRBJ2-3; d_call: TRBD2; cdr3_nt: TGTGCCTGGGCTAGCGGACGCACAGATACGCAGTATTTT; cdr3_aa: CAWASGRTDTQYF
v_call: TRBV30; clone_size: NA; j_call: TRBJ2-1; d_call: TRBD2; cdr3_nt: TGTGCCTGGAGTGTATTTACCGGACTAGCGGGAGGGCCTTCAGGCAATGAGCAGTTCTTC; cdr3_aa: CAWSVFTGLAGGPSGNEQFF
v_call: TRBV7-2; clone_size: NA; j_call: TRBJ1-1; d_call: NA; cdr3_nt: TGTGCCAGCAGCTTCGAAGCAGGGAACGCTTTCTTT; cdr3_aa: CASSFEAGNAFF
v_call: TRBV21-1; clone_size: once; j_call: TRBJ2-1; d_call: NA; cdr3_nt: TGTGCCAGCAGCAAAGTTGGTAGCGGGAGAGCCCAAGGCTCCTACAATGAGCAGTTCTTC; cdr3_aa: CASSKVGSGRAQGSYNEQFF
v_call: TRBV7-8; clone_size: NA; j_call: TRBJ2-1; d_call: NA; cdr3_nt: TGTGCCAGCAGCCGCTTGACTAGGTCGTCCTACAATGAGCAGTTCTTC; cdr3_aa: CASSRLTRSSYNEQFF
v_call: TRBV6-5; clone_size: NA; j_call: TRBJ2-5; d_call: NA; cdr3_nt: TGTGCCAGCAAAAGGGGGGGTGGTGCAAAAGAGACCCAGTACTTC; cdr3_aa: CASKRGGGAKETQYF
v_call: TRBV6-5; clone_size: NA; j_call: TRBJ1-2; d_call: NA; cdr3_nt: TGTGCCAGCAGTTACTCGGGAGCTAACTATGGCTACACCTTC; cdr3_aa: CASSYSGANYGYTF
v_call: TRBV15; clone_size: NA; j_call: TRBJ2-1; d_call: TRBD2; cdr3_nt: TGTGCCACCAGCTTGCACGGGACTAGCGGGAGAGATGAGCAGTTCTTC; cdr3_aa: CATSLHGTSGRDEQFF
v_call: TRBV5-5; clone_size: NA; j_call: TRBJ2-5; d_call: NA; cdr3_nt: TGTGCCAGCAGCTTGGCCTCGGAGGTGGGGTACCAAGAGACCCAGTACTTC; cdr3_aa: CASSLASEVGYQETQYF
v_call: TRBV6-4; clone_size: NA; j_call: TRBJ2-1; d_call: TRBD2; cdr3_nt: TGTGCCAGCAGCCCTACTAGCGGGGGTTACAATGAGCAGTTCTTC; cdr3_aa: CASSPTSGGYNEQFF
v_call: TRBV29-1; clone_size: once; j_call: TRBJ1-3; d_call: NA; cdr3_nt: TGCAGCGCCCAACAGGGATACTCTGGAAACACCATATATTTT; cdr3_aa: CSAQQGYSGNTIYF
v_call: TRBV5-1; clone_size: NA; j_call: TRBJ1-1; d_call: NA; cdr3_nt: TGCGCCAGCAGTTACAGCCAGAACACTGAAGCTTTCTTT; cdr3_aa: CASSYSQNTEAFF
v_call: TRBV2; clone_size: once; j_call: TRBJ1-3; d_call: NA; cdr3_nt: TGTGCCAGCAGTGGGGGAAACACCATATATTTT; cdr3_aa: CASSGGNTIYF
v_call: TRBV15; clone_size: NA; j_call: TRBJ1-2; d_call: NA; cdr3_nt: TGTGCCACCAGCAGAGATGGCGGAACAGATGGCTACACCTTC; cdr3_aa: CATSRDGGTDGYTF
v_call: TRBV28; clone_size: once; j_call: TRBJ2-7; d_call: TRBD2; cdr3_nt: TGTGCCAGCAGGTATAGCGGGAGGAACTACGAGCAGTACTTC; cdr3_aa: CASRYSGRNYEQYF
v_call: TRBV29-1; clone_size: NA; j_call: TRBJ2-7; d_call: TRBD2; cdr3_nt: TGCAGCGGGACGATTAGCGGGAGCCCCTACGAGCAGTACTTC; cdr3_aa: CSGTISGSPYEQYF
v_call: TRBV5-1; clone_size: NA; j_call: TRBJ1-1; d_call: TRBD1; cdr3_nt: TGCGCCAGCACCTTTGGAGACAGGGTGGGGGTTTTGGAAGCTTTCTTT; cdr3_aa: CASTFGDRVGVLEAFF
v_call: TRBV20-1; clone_size: NA; j_call: TRBJ2-7; d_call: NA; cdr3_nt: TGCAGTGCTAGAAGGGTGGACGAGCAGTACTTC; cdr3_aa: CSARRVDEQYF
v_call: TRBV7-9; clone_size: NA; j_call: TRBJ1-1; d_call: TRBD1; cdr3_nt: TGTGCCAGCAGCACTCGGACAGGGGGCGTTGGCACTGAAGCTTTCTTT; cdr3_aa: CASSTRTGGVGTEAFF
v_call: TRBV2; clone_size: NA; j_call: TRBJ2-2; d_call: NA; cdr3_nt: TGTGCCAGCAGTGAAAGGGCAGGGACCGGGGAGCTGTTTTTT; cdr3_aa: CASSERAGTGELFF
v_call: TRBV7-3; clone_size: NA; j_call: TRBJ2-3; d_call: TRBD1; cdr3_nt: TGTGCCAGCAGCCACGACAGGGCGGCAGATACGCAGTATTTT; cdr3_aa: CASSHDRAADTQYF
v_call: TRBV12-2; clone_size: NA; j_call: TRBJ2-7; d_call: NA; cdr3_nt: TGTGATGGGACAGGGGTTTACGAGCAGTACTTC; cdr3_aa: CDGTGVYEQYF
v_call: TRBV30; clone_size: NA; j_call: TRBJ2-7; d_call: NA; cdr3_nt: TGTGCCTGGGGAAGAACAGGGATACCCCCCTACGAGCAGTACTTC; cdr3_aa: CAWGRTGIPPYEQYF
v_call: TRBV6-5; clone_size: NA; j_call: TRBJ1-3; d_call: NA; cdr3_nt: TGTGCCAGCAGTTACCCCTCCCGGTCTGGAAACACCATATATTTT; cdr3_aa: CASSYPSRSGNTIYF
v_call: TRBV7-3; clone_size: once; j_call: TRBJ2-7; d_call: NA; cdr3_nt: TGTGCCAGCAGCGCGGGGACAGTCGGCTACGAGCAGTACTTC; cdr3_aa: CASSAGTVGYEQYF
v_call: TRBV7-9; clone_size: NA; j_call: TRBJ1-5; d_call: NA; cdr3_nt: TGTGCCAGCAGCTTAGGGTTAGGACAGCGCAATCAGCCCCAGCATTTT; cdr3_aa: CASSLGLGQRNQPQHF
v_call: TRBV6-5; clone_size: once; j_call: TRBJ2-2; d_call: NA; cdr3_nt: TGTGCCAGCAGTGTGACTAGTTTCACCGGGGAGCTGTTTTTT; cdr3_aa: CASSVTSFTGELFF
v_call: TRBV5-4; clone_size: NA; j_call: TRBJ2-7; d_call: NA; cdr3_nt: TGTGCCAGCAGCTTATTGGCCGACTGGGCTAGCGCGTACTCCTACGAGCAGTACTTC; cdr3_aa: CASSLLADWASAYSYEQYF
v_call: TRBV7-6; clone_size: once; j_call: TRBJ2-1; d_call: TRBD2; cdr3_nt: TGTGCCAGCAGCAACCCTAGCGGGGGGGAATACAATGAGCAGTTCTTC; cdr3_aa: CASSNPSGGEYNEQFF
v_call: TRBV7-9; clone_size: NA; j_call: TRBJ2-7; d_call: NA; cdr3_nt: TGTGCCGGCACTAACGGACCTTACGAGCAGTACTTC; cdr3_aa: CAGTNGPYEQYF